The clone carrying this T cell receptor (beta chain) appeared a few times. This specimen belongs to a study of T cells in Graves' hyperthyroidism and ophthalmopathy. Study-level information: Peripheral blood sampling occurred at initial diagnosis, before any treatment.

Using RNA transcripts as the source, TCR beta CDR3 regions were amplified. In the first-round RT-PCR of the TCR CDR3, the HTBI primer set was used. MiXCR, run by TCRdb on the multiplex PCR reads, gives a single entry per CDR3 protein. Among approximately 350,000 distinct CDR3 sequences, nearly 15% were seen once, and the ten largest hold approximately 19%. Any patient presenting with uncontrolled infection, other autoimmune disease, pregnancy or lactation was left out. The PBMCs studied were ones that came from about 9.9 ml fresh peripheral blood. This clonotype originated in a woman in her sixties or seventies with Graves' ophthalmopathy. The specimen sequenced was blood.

CDR3 sequence: CASSLAPRRLAGATQETQYF. The CDR3 DNA sequence: TGCGCCAGCAGCTTGGCACCCCGGCGACTAGCGGGAGCAACCCAAGAGACCCAGTACTTC. This chain connects TRBV5-1 to TRBJ2-5, with TRBD2 matching 12 bases. The CDR3 runs to 20 residues. The V gene's germline CDR1 is SGHRS and CDR2 YFSETQ. V was clipped by 0 bases and J by 1 base; unmatched bases: 13. Drawing the rest from reference TRBV5-1 and TRBJ2-5, the complete variable domain is KAGVTQTPRYLIKTRGQQVTLSCSPISGHRSVSWYQQTPGQGLQFLFEYFSETQRNKGNFPGRFSGRQFSNSRSEMNVSTLELGDSALYLCASSLAPRRLAGATQETQYFGPGTRLLVL.